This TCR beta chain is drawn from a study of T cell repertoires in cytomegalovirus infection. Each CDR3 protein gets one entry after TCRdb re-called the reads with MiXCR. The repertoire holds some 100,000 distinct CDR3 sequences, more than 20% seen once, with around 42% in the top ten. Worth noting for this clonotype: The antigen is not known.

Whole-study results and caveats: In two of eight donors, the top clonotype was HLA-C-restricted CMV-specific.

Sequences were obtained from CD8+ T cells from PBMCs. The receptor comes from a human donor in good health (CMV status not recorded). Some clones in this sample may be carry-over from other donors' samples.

The CDR3 DNA reads as TGCGCCAGCAGCCAAGATTCATTTGGGAATGAGCAGTTCTTC. Protein sequence: CASSQDSFGNEQFF. V gene TRBV4-1 combines with J gene TRBJ2-1, with D unclear. The germline gives CDR1 MGHRA, CDR2 YSYEKL. CDR3 length equals 14 residues. V dropped 0 bases and J dropped 7 bases, with 10 bases sitting between them.